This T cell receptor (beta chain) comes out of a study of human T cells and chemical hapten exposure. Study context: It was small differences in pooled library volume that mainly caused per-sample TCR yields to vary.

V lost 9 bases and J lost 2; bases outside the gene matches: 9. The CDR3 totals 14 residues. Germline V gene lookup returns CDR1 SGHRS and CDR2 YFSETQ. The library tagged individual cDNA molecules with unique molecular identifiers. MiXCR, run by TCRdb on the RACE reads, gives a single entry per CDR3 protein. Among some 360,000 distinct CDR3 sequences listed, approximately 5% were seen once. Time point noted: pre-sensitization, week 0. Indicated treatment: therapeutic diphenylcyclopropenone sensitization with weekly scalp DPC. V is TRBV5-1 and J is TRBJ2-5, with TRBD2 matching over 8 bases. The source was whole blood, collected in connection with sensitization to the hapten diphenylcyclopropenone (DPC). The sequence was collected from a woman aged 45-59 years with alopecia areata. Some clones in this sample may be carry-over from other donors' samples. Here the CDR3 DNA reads TGCGCCACCAAATTCACTAGCGGACAAGAGACCCAGTACTTC. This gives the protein CATKFTSGQETQYF.